This T cell receptor beta chain is drawn from a study of cytomegalovirus exposure and HLA in healthy donors. Study at large: An earlier analysis identified more than 95 million unique TCR beta sequences in about 180 million T cells.

PCR was performed using 60 Vbeta and 13 Jbeta primers. The method was immunoSEQ multiplex PCR; TCRdb's version includes in-frame clones alone and lacks a portion of them. Here the sample spans around 220,000 clones, around 79% being singletons. The germline V gene encodes CDR1 SQVTM and CDR2 ANQGSEA. The CDR3 has 13 residues. Trimming stripped 6 bases from V and 7 bases from J, with 18 bases between. Sequenced: PBMCs. This rearrangement joins TRBV29-1 to TRBJ1-1, with unresolved D. This receptor was taken from a girl aged 2-10 years in good health and CMV-seronegative. CDR3 in amino acids: CSVSRAVGSEAFF. In DNA form, the CDR3 reads TGCAGCGTGTCCCGGGCCGTCGGGAGTGAAGCTTTCTTT.